This is a list of T cell receptor beta chains from one sample in a study of OX40 agonist ivuxolimab in advanced cancers. The protocol was immunoSEQ multiplex PCR, while the TCRdb copy is restricted to in-frame clones and leaves out a portion. The table lists tens of thousands of clones, around 76% of them singletons. This specimen consisted of CD4+ or CD8+ T cells sorted from blood, obtained in a trial of the OX40 agonist ivuxolimab. The origin of the receptors is an adult with an advanced solid tumor such as melanoma, head and neck, liver or kidney cancer. Each CDR3 is given with its conserved first and last residue. The D gene is left open where the match is weak. Clone size is stated in some rows and not others, as once, few, many or a class when expanded.

size: -
D: -
V: TRBV7-2
J: TRBJ2-7
DNA: TGTGCCAGCAGCTTAGGATCCTACGAGCAGTACTTC
CDR3: CASSLGSYEQYF

size: -
D: TRBD1
V: TRBV6-7
J: TRBJ2-1
DNA: TGTGCCAGCAGTCCCCGGACAGGGACTGAGCAGTTCTTC
CDR3: CASSPRTGTEQFF

size: -
D: -
V: TRBV28
J: TRBJ2-1
DNA: TGTGCCAGCAGTACCTCGGACGGGGGAAGCAGAACCTACAATGAGCAGTTCTTC
CDR3: CASSTSDGGSRTYNEQFF

size: few
D: -
V: TRBV4-3
J: TRBJ1-2
DNA: TGCGCCAGCAGCTCAGGGAGAGGGTCGGGCTATGGCTACACCTTC
CDR3: CASSSGRGSGYGYTF

size: -
D: TRBD1
V: TRBV5-6
J: TRBJ2-2
DNA: TGTGCCAGCAGCCCCTGGACAGGGGACACCGGGGAGCTGTTTTTT
CDR3: CASSPWTGDTGELFF

size: once
D: -
V: TRBV5-6
J: TRBJ1-2
DNA: TGTGCCAGCAGCTTGTCGGGAAAAGGCTACACCTTC
CDR3: CASSLSGKGYTF

size: -
D: -
V: TRBV7-6
J: TRBJ1-6
DNA: TGTGCCAGCAGCTCGGGGGCAGGTAATTCACCCCTCCACTTT
CDR3: CASSSGAGNSPLHF

size: few
D: -
V: TRBV6-5
J: TRBJ2-1
DNA: TGTGCCAGCAGTTACACCGGGACTTTGTTCAATGAGCAGTTCTTC
CDR3: CASSYTGTLFNEQFF

size: -
D: -
V: TRBV28
J: TRBJ1-5
DNA: TGTGCCAGCAGTTTATCCCCCTTGACGGTCTGGCCCCAGCATTTT
CDR3: CASSLSPLTVWPQHF

size: few
D: -
V: TRBV7-2
J: TRBJ2-7
DNA: TGTGCCAGCAGCTTATGGCCAGACTCCTACGAGCAGTACTTC
CDR3: CASSLWPDSYEQYF

size: -
D: -
V: TRBV25-1
J: TRBJ1-3
DNA: TGTGCCAGCGGCGGAAACACCATATATTTT
CDR3: CASGGNTIYF

size: -
D: -
V: TRBV10-3
J: TRBJ2-7
DNA: TGTGCCATCAGTGAGGATTTCTACGAGCAGTACTTC
CDR3: CAISEDFYEQYF

size: -
D: -
V: TRBV6-5
J: TRBJ1-1
DNA: TGTGCCAGCGGGCCTTTGAACACTGAAGCTTTCTTT
CDR3: CASGPLNTEAFF

size: -
D: TRBD2
V: TRBV5-5
J: TRBJ2-7
DNA: TGTGCCAGCACCCGGGAGGGGGGGGACTACGAGCAGTACTTC
CDR3: CASTREGGDYEQYF

size: -
D: -
V: TRBV11-3
J: TRBJ1-5
DNA: TGTGCCAGCAGCCATAAGGTCCCAGATAGCAATCAGCCCCAGCATTTT
CDR3: CASSHKVPDSNQPQHF

size: -
D: -
V: TRBV2
J: TRBJ2-7
DNA: TGTGCCAGCAGTGGGCCCTACGAGCAGTACTTC
CDR3: CASSGPYEQYF

size: -
D: -
V: TRBV7-9
J: TRBJ2-5
DNA: TGTGCCAGCAGCTTTAGAGAGACCCAGTACTTC
CDR3: CASSFRETQYF

size: -
D: TRBD2
V: TRBV4-1
J: TRBJ2-2
DNA: TGCGCCAGCAGCTTCGGCCAGCGGGATAACACCGGGGAGCTGTTTTTT
CDR3: CASSFGQRDNTGELFF

size: -
D: TRBD1
V: TRBV4-3
J: TRBJ1-1
DNA: TGCGCCAGCAGCCCGACAGGGGTTGGAATGAACACTGAAGCTTTCTTT
CDR3: CASSPTGVGMNTEAFF

size: -
D: -
V: TRBV9
J: TRBJ2-3
DNA: TGTGCCAGCAGCGTAGGAGGTTTCGGCACAGATACGCAGTATTTT
CDR3: CASSVGGFGTDTQYF

size: -
D: -
V: TRBV5-6
J: TRBJ2-7
DNA: TGTGCCAGCAGCTTGGTGTCACCATATGAGCAGTACTTC
CDR3: CASSLVSPYEQYF

size: -
D: -
V: TRBV5-1
J: TRBJ1-3
DNA: TGCGCCAGCAGCTTGGGCAGGTACTCTGGAAACACCATATATTTT
CDR3: CASSLGRYSGNTIYF

size: -
D: TRBD2
V: TRBV7-3
J: TRBJ2-1
DNA: TGTGCCAGCAGCCCGCGACTAGCGGGGGGGTACGATGAGCAGTTCTTC
CDR3: CASSPRLAGGYDEQFF

size: few
D: -
V: TRBV6-5
J: TRBJ1-6
DNA: TGTGCCAGCAGTTACAGAGCAGACTCCTATAATTCACCCCTCCACTTT
CDR3: CASSYRADSYNSPLHF

size: -
D: TRBD2
V: TRBV7-3
J: TRBJ2-1
DNA: TGTGCCAGCAGCCCTAGCGGGGGTTTCTACAATGAGCAGTTCTTC
CDR3: CASSPSGGFYNEQFF

size: few
D: TRBD1
V: TRBV7-9
J: TRBJ2-5
DNA: TGTGCCAGCAGCCCCCGTGGACAGGGCCGGGAGACCCAGTACTTC
CDR3: CASSPRGQGRETQYF

size: once
D: -
V: TRBV7-6
J: TRBJ2-5
DNA: TGTGCCAGCAGCAACTACCTCCAAGAGACCCAGTACTTC
CDR3: CASSNYLQETQYF

size: -
D: TRBD1
V: TRBV9
J: TRBJ1-2
DNA: TGTGCCAGCAGCGTAGCCTTGGGACAGGGGAGTAGTGGCTACACCTTC
CDR3: CASSVALGQGSSGYTF

size: once
D: -
V: TRBV10-2
J: TRBJ2-1
DNA: TGCGCCAGCCGCAGCCGGCAGGGGATCGATGAGCAGTTCTTC
CDR3: CASRSRQGIDEQFF

size: -
D: -
V: TRBV29-1
J: TRBJ1-2
DNA: TGCAGCGTTGAAGTCTACGTGGGGGCAGGGAATGGCTATGGCTACACCTTC
CDR3: CSVEVYVGAGNGYGYTF

size: -
D: -
V: TRBV11-2
J: TRBJ2-1
DNA: TGTGCCAGCAGTGAGGGGGACTATTCCTACAATGAGCAGTTCTTC
CDR3: CASSEGDYSYNEQFF

size: -
D: -
V: TRBV25-1
J: TRBJ2-2
DNA: TGTGCCAGCATCGGGAAACGGAACACCGGGGAGCTGTTTTTT
CDR3: CASIGKRNTGELFF

size: -
D: TRBD1
V: TRBV9
J: TRBJ2-7
DNA: TGTGCCAGCAGCGTAGGGGGACAGGGGGCTTGGTCCTACGAGCAGTACTTC
CDR3: CASSVGGQGAWSYEQYF

size: -
D: -
V: TRBV7-3
J: TRBJ1-2
DNA: TGTGCCAGCAGCGCTAGAGACCAGGTGGCGTTTGGCTACACCTTC
CDR3: CASSARDQVAFGYTF

size: -
D: -
V: TRBV2
J: TRBJ1-6
DNA: TGTGCCAGCAGTGATAGTCGGCTCCTGGATTCACCCCTCCACTTT
CDR3: CASSDSRLLDSPLHF

size: -
D: TRBD1
V: TRBV5-6
J: TRBJ1-6
DNA: TGTGCCAGCAGCTTGGTGGCAGGGGGTTTTTATAATTCACCCCTCCACTTT
CDR3: CASSLVAGGFYNSPLHF

size: -
D: -
V: TRBV7-2
J: TRBJ2-5
DNA: TGTGCCAGCAGCTTAGCGTATTGGGGCGTGGAGACCCAGTACTTC
CDR3: CASSLAYWGVETQYF

size: -
D: TRBD1
V: TRBV6-1
J: TRBJ1-5
DNA: TGTGCCAGCAGTACAGGGGTGGTTTCCAATCAGCCCCAGCATTTT
CDR3: CASSTGVVSNQPQHF

size: -
D: TRBD2
V: TRBV19
J: TRBJ2-7
DNA: TGTGCCAGTGGGGCGGGACTAGCGGGATCCTACGAGCAGTACTTC
CDR3: CASGAGLAGSYEQYF

size: -
D: -
V: TRBV27
J: TRBJ1-1
DNA: TGTGCCAGCAGCCCACCCCCCCGGAGCTTTATGAACACTGAAGCTTTCTTT
CDR3: CASSPPPRSFMNTEAFF